Listed here are 14 T cell receptor beta chains from one sample, sequenced in a study of T cells in Graves' hyperthyroidism and ophthalmopathy. TCR beta CDR3 regions were amplified from RNA transcripts. The HTBI primer set was used in a first-round RT-PCR of the TCR CDR3. One entry per CDR3 protein results from TCRdb running MiXCR on the multiplex PCR reads. This table has about half a million distinct CDR3 sequences, around 20% appearing once. Sequenced input: blood. The receptors were gathered from a man between 18 and 29 years old with Graves' hyperthyroidism.

In its sample, this clonotype was seen many times. J is TRBJ1-2 and V is TRBV29-1, with no clear D. CDR1 and CDR2 from the germline V gene are SQVTM and ANQGSEA. The CDR3 runs 11 residues. Trimming took off 4 bases at V and 6 bases at J, with 9 bases between the two ends. CDR3 DNA sequence: TGCAGCGTTGTCCTGACGGATGGCTACACCTTC. It codes for CSVVLTDGYTF.

This clonotype was recorded a few times. The CDR3 here is CASSMSPDGEYSNQPQHF. The DNA of the CDR3 is TGTGCCAGTAGTATGTCCCCGGACGGTGAATATAGCAATCAGCCCCAGCATTTT. The chain is built from TRBV19 and TRBJ1-5; no definite D call. The germline V gene has CDR1 LNHDA and CDR2 SQIVND (reference sequence). Between the trimmed V and J ends, which lost 3 bases and 0 bases, there was a span of 18 bases. The CDR3 has 18 residues.

The V gene is TRBV9, the J gene TRBJ1-6, with D uncertain. V shed 0 bases and J shed 12 bases, with 16 bases lying between them. The CDR3 length is 15 residues. In germline, CDR1 is SGDLS, CDR2 YYNGEE. The CDR3 sequence is CASSVGIAPTGPLHF. CDR3 DNA sequence: TGTGCCAGCAGCGTAGGTATAGCTCCAACTGGACCCCTCCACTTT.

V is TRBV11-2 and J is TRBJ1-2; a weak D match, TRBD1 (6 bases). The germline V and J ends were trimmed by 2 bases and 8 bases, with 21 bases remaining between them. This CDR3 has 16 amino acids. The germline CDR1 and CDR2 sequences are SGHAT and FQNNGV. CDR3: CASSLIVRRGSRGYTF. CDR3 nucleotides: TGTGCCAGCAGCTTAATTGTCCGCAGGGGTAGTCGGGGCTACACCTTC.

This clonotype was picked up many times. The chain employs TRBV24-1 and TRBJ2-2; the D is unclear. The CDR3 sequence is 14 residues long. Germline V gene lookup returns CDR1 KGHDR and CDR2 SFDVKD. V was shortened by 4 bases and J by 2 bases, with 7 bases between the two germline ends. This chain's CDR3 is CATSEAGNTGELFF. The CDR3 bases are TGTGCCACCAGTGAAGCAGGCAACACCGGGGAGCTGTTTTTT.

This clonotype was seen only a few times. V usage is TRBV5-6 and J usage is TRBJ2-7, with D possibly TRBD2 on 6 matching bases. The germline V gene encodes CDR1 SGHDT and CDR2 YYEEEE. This CDR3 region has 15 residues. The V gene lost 4 bases and the J gene lost 5 bases, with 19 bases spanning the gap. This CDR3 is CASSHSRRGGNEQYF. The DNA of the CDR3 is TGTGCCAGCAGCCACTCCAGAAGGGGAGGTAACGAGCAGTACTTC.

This clonotype showed up many times. The CDR3, as DNA: TGTGCCAGCAATCCGGGCCATAGAGATGGCTACACCTTC. It specifies CASNPGHRDGYTF. The chain combines TRBV12-3 or TRBV12-4 with TRBJ1-2; unclear D gene. The V and J ends lost 7 bases and 6 bases respectively, with 15 bases between them. The CDR3 spans 13 residues.

J is TRBJ2-7 and V is TRBV20-1; TRBD2 matches at 15 bases. V gave up 4 bases and J gave up 4 bases; unmatched junction bases: 17. Germline loops: CDR1 DFQATT, CDR2 SNEGSKA (reference sequence). The CDR3 length is 19 residues. The CDR3 reads CSANVPEGTSGRSGYEQYF. In DNA form, the CDR3 reads TGCAGTGCTAACGTACCGGAAGGGACTAGCGGGAGGTCCGGGTACGAGCAGTACTTC.

The chain uses TRBV12-3 or TRBV12-4 and TRBJ2-2; 8 bases align to TRBD2. Trimming removed 6 bases from V and 6 bases from J; junction bases left unmatched: 9. This CDR3 comprises 15 residues. This chain's CDR3 is CASRVGGAWAGELFF. The CDR3 bases are TGTGCCAGCAGGGTCGGGGGGGCCTGGGCCGGGGAGCTGTTTTTT.

The rearrangement joins TRBV30 to TRBJ2-2, with 10 bases aligning to TRBD2. The CDR3 covers 16 residues. V lost 0 bases to trimming and J lost 5 bases; unmatched junction nucleotides: 6. Germline values: CDR1 GTSNPN, CDR2 SVGIG (reference sequence). The CDR3 reads CAWSVLLAGFTGELFF. The DNA of the CDR3 is TGTGCCTGGAGTGTACTACTAGCGGGGTTTACCGGGGAGCTGTTTTTT.

The table lists this clonotype with a few counts. A much larger clone differs by one base, so this may be a read error. The chain joins TRBV12-3 or TRBV12-4 to TRBJ2-2; no firm D call. This CDR3 is built from 12 residues. The V end was cut by 5 bases, the J end by 7 bases, with 8 bases between. The CDR3 coding sequence is TGTGCCAGCAGTCGGGCCAACGGGGAGCTGTTTTTT. It encodes CASSRANGELFF.

This clonotype was detected a few times. The J gene is TRBJ2-2, the V gene TRBV2, with TRBD1 matching 9 bases. V lost 1 base, J lost 4 bases, and 4 bases stayed unmatched. The CDR3 is 16 residues long. The V gene's germline CDR1 is SNHLY and CDR2 FYNNEI. Here the CDR3 DNA reads TGTGCCAGCAGTGAAGAACAGGGGGCCCCCACCGGGGAGCTGTTTTTT. Translated: CASSEEQGAPTGELFF.

With regard to this clonotype: A much larger clone is a single base away; this may be a read error. Since no conserved phenylalanine or tryptophan closes the CDR3, a read error is the likely cause. V and J are TRBV27 and TRBJ1-2; D remains ambiguous. The germline V gene encodes CDR1 MNHEY and CDR2 SMNVEV (reference sequence). This CDR3 comprises 13 residues. V was cut by 7 bases and J by 3 bases, with 12 bases left in between. The CDR3 spells CASKYRRDYGYTV. CDR3 nucleotides: TGTGCCAGCAAGTACAGACGGGACTATGGCTACACCGTC.

The rearrangement links TRBV18 to TRBJ1-2, with 11 bases matching TRBD1. V dropped 2 bases and J dropped 4; count of bases not matched to a gene: 6. The germline gives CDR1 KGHSH, CDR2 LQKENI. This CDR3 has 16 amino acids. CDR3 in DNA: TGTGCCAGCTCACCAGGACGGACAGGGGGCGTCTATGGCTACACCTTC. Translated: CASSPGRTGGVYGYTF.